A single sample is the source of the 27 T cell receptor beta chains below, sequenced in a study of long-term antiretroviral therapy in people with HIV. An immunoSEQ assay, version v3.0, was performed at survey level. This table comes from immunoSEQ multiplex PCR, and its TCRdb copy is limited to in-frame clones, with some not included. The sample includes roughly 30,000 clones, 70% to 90% of them seen just once. The material sequenced was unsorted PBMCs, taken 3.2 years before starting antiretroviral therapy. Source of these receptors: a man aged 50 or older with HIV.

The chain recombines TRBV10-3 with TRBJ1-1; 7 nucleotides match TRBD1. Unmatched junction bases numbered 4, after V lost 5 bases and J lost 1 base. Looked up from germline, CDR1 is ENHRY and CDR2 is SYGVKD. The CDR3 extends over 14 amino acids. CDR3 loop: CAISSDRENTEAFF. DNA for the CDR3: TGTGCCATCAGTTCCGACAGGGAGAACACTGAAGCTTTCTTT.

The V and J genes are TRBV6-5 and TRBJ1-6; 7 bases agree with TRBD1. Trimming removed 10 bases from V and 7 bases from J; junction bases left unmatched: 7. The germline CDR1 and CDR2 sequences are MNHEY and SVGAGI. There are 13 residues in the CDR3. This CDR3 reads CATSGGNNSPLHF. The CDR3, as DNA: TGTGCCACCTCAGGGGGTAACAATTCACCCCTCCACTTT.

This clone was recorded once. The chain joins TRBV5-6 to TRBJ2-5, with D perhaps TRBD1 (6 bases). The CDR3 loop spans 13 amino acids. V was clipped by 1 base and J by 5 bases, with 9 bases between them. Germline V gives CDR1 SGHDT, CDR2 YYEEEE. DNA of the CDR3: TGTGCCAGCAGCTTGTCAGGGGAGGAGACCCAGTACTTC. This gives the protein CASSLSGEETQYF.

V is TRBV5-4 and J is TRBJ1-1; D unresolved. The CDR3 loop spans 13 amino acids. Germline assignment: CDR1 SGHNT and CDR2 YYREEE (reference sequence). V was clipped by 7 bases and J by 0 bases, with 10 bases between them. The CDR3 nucleotides read TGTGCCAGCGGGAGGGCCATGAACACTGAAGCTTTCTTT. This encodes CASGRAMNTEAFF.

Here the CDR3 reads CASSPRSAESSGANVLTF. CDR3 bases: TGTGCCAGCTCACCACGCTCGGCAGAAAGCTCTGGGGCCAACGTCCTGACTTTC. The genes are TRBV18 and TRBJ2-6; D is unresolved. The V and J ends lost 1 base and 0 bases respectively, with 13 bases between them. The germline CDR1 and CDR2 sequences are KGHSH and LQKENI. CDR3 length: 18 residues.

The CDR3 protein is CASSETGTGGADTQYF. The CDR3 DNA sequence: TGTGCCAGCAGTGAGACCGGGACAGGGGGGGCAGATACGCAGTATTTT. The chain employs TRBV6-1 and TRBJ2-3; 11 bases map to TRBD1. Germline assignment: CDR1 MNHNS and CDR2 SASEGT. The CDR3 has 16 residues. V shed 3 bases and J 4 bases; nucleotides not matched to a gene: 6.

The V and J genes are TRBV5-1 and TRBJ2-3, with no clear D. The ends were cut back, 4 bases at V and 3 bases at J, with 9 bases in the middle. CDR1 is SGHRS, CDR2 YFSETQ, per germline. There are 13 residues in the CDR3. DNA for the CDR3: TGCGCCAGCAGCCGGGTAGAAACAGATACGCAGTATTTT. Protein sequence: CASSRVETDTQYF.

This sequence joins TRBV2 and TRBJ2-3; D is undetermined. V dropped 6 bases and J dropped 2 bases, with 3 bases sitting between them. The CDR3 extends over 11 amino acids. CDR1 and CDR2 (germline): SNHLY, FYNNEI. CDR3 sequence reads: CASSHTDTQYF. CDR3 in DNA: TGTGCCAGCAGCCACACAGATACGCAGTATTTT.

This chain connects TRBV14 to TRBJ1-5; weak D call: TRBD1 (5 bases). The germline V gene has CDR1 SGHDN and CDR2 FVKESK. The CDR3 consists of 15 residues. Trimming took off 1 base at V and 2 bases at J, with 9 bases between the two ends. CDR3 coding DNA: TGTGCCAGCAGCCAAGGGGACTCACGCAATCAGCCCCAGCATTTT. Protein sequence: CASSQGDSRNQPQHF.

This clone was found once. The chain carries TRBV7-2 and TRBJ1-4; 8 bases agree with TRBD1. V gave up 3 bases and J gave up 4 bases; unmatched junction bases: 4. Germline loops: CDR1 SGHTA, CDR2 FQGNSA. The CDR3 has 15 amino acids. The CDR3 spells CASSFRTGFNEKLFF. As DNA, the CDR3 is TGTGCCAGCAGCTTCCGGACAGGGTTTAATGAAAAACTGTTTTTT.

This chain links TRBV15 with TRBJ2-5; 7 bases align to TRBD2. J gave up 5 bases and V 6 bases, and 12 bases lay outside the gene matches. The CDR3 contains 15 residues. Germline V lookup: CDR1 LNHNV, CDR2 YYDKDF (reference sequence). The DNA for the CDR3 is TGTGCCACCAGAAAGGACTTAGCGGGTCCGGAGACCCAGTACTTC. Its translation: CATRKDLAGPETQYF. Combining the CDR3 with reference TRBV15 and TRBJ2-5 gives the whole variable domain DAMVIQNPRYQVTQFGKPVTLSCSQTLNHNVMYWYQQKSSQAPKLLFHYYDKDFNNEADTPDNFQSRRPNTSFCFLDIRSPGLGDTAMYLCATRKDLAGPETQYFGPGTRLLVL.

Only one count was recorded for this clone. The CDR3 sequence: CASSLVGFNYGYTF. CDR3 sequence (DNA): TGTGCCAGCAGCTTGGTGGGCTTTAACTATGGCTACACCTTC. The V call is TRBV5-5, the J call TRBJ1-2; D is unclear. The CDR3 is made up of 14 amino acids. V was shortened by 0 bases and J by 1 base, with 7 bases between the two germline ends. Germline CDR1 reads SGHKS; CDR2 reads YYEKEE (reference sequence).

As for this clone: The junction differs from germline at one of its ends, possibly a read error. V is TRBV7-7 and J is TRBJ2-5, with 12 bases lining up with TRBD2. The V gene's germline CDR1 is SSHAT and CDR2 FNYEAQ (reference sequence). The CDR3 contains 15 residues. DNA of the CDR3: TGTGCTAGCAGCTTAGTTGGGACTAGCGGGGAGACCCAGTACTTC. Amino acids: CASSLVGTSGETQYF.

The rearrangement uses TRBV7-9 and TRBJ2-1, with D hard to call. The CDR3 length is 11 residues. V dropped 5 bases and J dropped 9 bases, with 8 bases sitting between them. Germline V CDR1 and CDR2: SEHNR, FQNEAQ (reference sequence). This CDR3 is CASSPNSEQFF. The CDR3 coding sequence is TGTGCCAGCAGCCCTAACTCTGAGCAGTTCTTC.

The chain combines TRBV6-1 with TRBJ2-5; a possible D gene is TRBD2 (5 bases). CDR1 and CDR2 from the germline V gene are MNHNS and SASEGT. The CDR3 extends over 15 amino acids. V lost 9 bases and J 1 base, leaving 18 bases between the germline ends. CDR3 in amino acids: CARYVRGPGQETQYF. The CDR3 DNA reads as TGTGCCAGGTACGTACGGGGTCCTGGCCAAGAGACCCAGTACTTC.

V is TRBV5-6 and J is TRBJ1-5; D is possibly TRBD1 (5 bases). The V and J ends lost 4 bases and 5 bases respectively, with 10 bases between them. Germline V CDR1 and CDR2: SGHDT, YYEEEE. The CDR3 totals 13 residues. CDR3: CASSPGRHQPQHF. For the CDR3, the DNA is TGTGCCAGCAGCCCGGGGCGTCATCAGCCCCAGCATTTT.

The chain employs TRBV7-9 and TRBJ2-6, with 7 bases aligning to TRBD1. Trimming took 4 bases from V and 2 from J; bases not matched to a gene: 5. Per the germline V gene, CDR1 is SEHNR and CDR2 is FQNEAQ (reference sequence). CDR3 length: 16 amino acids. In DNA, the CDR3 is TGTGCCAGCAGCTCCCCTGGACAGGCTGGGGCCAACGTCCTGACTTTC. It encodes CASSSPGQAGANVLTF. The variable domain in full, with the rest retrieved from reference TRBV7-9 and TRBJ2-6, is DTGVSQNPRHKITKRGQNVTFRCDPISEHNRLYWYRQTLGQGPEFLTYFQNEAQLEKSRLLSDRFSAERPKGSFSTLEIQRTEQGDSAMYLCASSSPGQAGANVLTFGAGSRLTVL.

This chain joins TRBV5-1 and TRBJ1-1; no definite D call. Germline CDR1 and CDR2: SGHRS and YFSETQ. The CDR3 length is 15 residues. V was shortened by 5 bases and J by 1 base, with 15 bases between the two germline ends. The CDR3 region has the DNA TGCGCCAGCAGGGTTACAGCCGATACGAACACTGAAGCTTTCTTT. It encodes CASRVTADTNTEAFF.

This clone was observed a few times. The rearrangement links TRBV7-9 to TRBJ2-7; D uncertain. V was shortened by 1 base and J by 6 bases, with 7 bases between the two germline ends. Germline V gene sequence: CDR1 SEHNR, CDR2 FQNEAQ (reference sequence). CDR3 size: 12 residues. For the CDR3, the DNA is TGTGCCAGCAGCTTAGGGTTCCTCGAGCAGTACTTC. It is translated as CASSLGFLEQYF.

The V and J genes are TRBV4-1 and TRBJ1-3, with D maybe TRBD1 (6 bases). V lost 6 bases to trimming and J lost 2 bases, with 17 bases between them. This CDR3 is 16 amino acids long. In germline, CDR1 is MGHRA, CDR2 YSYEKL. CDR3 region: CASSLQGGHTGNTIYF. The CDR3 DNA is TGCGCCAGCAGTCTTCAAGGGGGACACACTGGAAACACCATATATTTT.

The chain carries TRBV11-2 and TRBJ1-1; the D gene is possibly TRBD1 (6 bases). The CDR3 contains 15 residues. Trimming pared 4 bases from V and 0 bases from J, leaving 12 bases between. Per the germline V gene, CDR1 is SGHAT and CDR2 is FQNNGV. In nucleotides, the CDR3 is TGTGCCAGCAGCTCCGTGGGGGGCGTGAACACTGAAGCTTTCTTT. Translated: CASSSVGGVNTEAFF.

V is TRBV7-2 and J is TRBJ2-3, with 11 bases aligning to TRBD2. With V trimmed by 6 bases and J by 6 bases, 11 bases remained unmatched. This CDR3 has 16 residues. Germline loops: CDR1 SGHTA, CDR2 FQGNSA. CDR3 region: CASRSSSGRFYDTQYF. CDR3 sequence (DNA): TGTGCCAGCAGGTCCTCTAGCGGGAGGTTTTATGATACGCAGTATTTT.

This chain links TRBV10-2 with TRBJ1-1; D unclear. Trimming removed 2 bases at V and 4 bases at J, with 5 bases between. This CDR3 spans 12 amino acids. Looked up from germline, CDR1 is WSHSY and CDR2 is SAAADI. The CDR3 DNA follows: TGCGCCAGCAGTGAGGTTGCCACTGAAGCTTTCTTT. Protein product: CASSEVATEAFF.

The rearrangement joins TRBV2 to TRBJ2-3; TRBD1 or TRBD2 may be the D gene (6 bases each). V lost 8 bases and J 5 bases, leaving 17 bases between the germline ends. The CDR3 sequence is 14 residues long. CDR1 and CDR2 (germline): SNHLY, FYNNEI. CDR3: CASLNSGAGDTQYF. The CDR3 DNA is TGTGCCAGCTTGAATTCGGGGGCTGGAGATACGCAGTATTTT.

V and J are TRBV5-4 and TRBJ1-1; TRBD1 might be the D (5 bases). Between the trimmed V and J ends, which lost 4 bases and 0 bases, there was a span of 10 bases. Germline CDR1 is SGHNT and CDR2 is YYREEE (reference sequence). This CDR3 has 14 amino acids. The CDR3 is CASSRTTMNTEAFF. The CDR3 DNA reads TGTGCCAGCAGCCGGACAACCATGAACACTGAAGCTTTCTTT. The full variable domain, its missing parts supplied by reference TRBV5-4 and TRBJ1-1, is ETGVTQSPTHLIKTRGQQVTLRCSSQSGHNTVSWYQQALGQGPQFIFQYYREEENGRGNFPPRFSGLQFPNYSSELNVNALELDDSALYLCASSRTTMNTEAFFGQGTRLTVV.

The V and J genes are TRBV18 and TRBJ2-3, with D perhaps matching TRBD1 or TRBD2 (6 bases each). Germline V lookup: CDR1 KGHSH, CDR2 LQKENI. The V gene lost 3 bases and the J gene lost 2 bases, with 12 bases spanning the gap. The CDR3 is made up of 15 amino acids. This CDR3 is CASSPGGPHTDTQYF. CDR3 nucleotide sequence: TGTGCCAGCTCACCCGGGGGCCCTCACACAGATACGCAGTATTTT.

The CDR3 reads CASSVVGGNYGYTF. Written as DNA, the CDR3 is TGTGCCAGCAGCGTAGTCGGGGGCAACTATGGCTACACCTTC. V and J are TRBV9 and TRBJ1-2; D is perhaps TRBD1 (6 bases). The V end was cut by 0 bases, the J end by 2 bases, with 8 bases between. The germline V gene has CDR1 SGDLS and CDR2 YYNGEE. The length of the CDR3 is 14 residues.